A single sample gave rise to the 5 T cell receptor beta chains below, sequenced in a study of T cells in Graves' hyperthyroidism and ophthalmopathy. Amplified TCR beta CDR3 regions derived from RNA transcripts. The HTBI primer set was used in a first-round RT-PCR of the TCR CDR3. TCRdb recomputed calls from the multiplex PCR reads with MiXCR, one row per CDR3 protein. The table includes 490,000 or so distinct CDR3 sequences, 20% to 25% detected once. Source material: blood. These receptors originate from a woman aged 70-85 years with Graves' ophthalmopathy.

This clonotype was seen a handful of times. The J gene is TRBJ2-7, the V gene TRBV19; D is unresolved. The CDR3 runs 14 residues. V gave up 3 bases and J gave up 0 bases, with 9 bases separating them. Germline CDR1 reads LNHDA; CDR2 reads SQIVND (reference sequence). CDR3 sequence: CASSMNRVSYEQYF. CDR3 nucleotide sequence: TGTGCCAGTAGTATGAATCGGGTCTCCTACGAGCAGTACTTC.

The rearrangement joins TRBV6-1 to TRBJ2-1; 9 bases match TRBD2. The germline V gene encodes CDR1 MNHNS and CDR2 SASEGT. Germline trimming cut 5 bases from V and 13 bases from J; bases unmatched to any gene: 6. CDR3 length equals 12 residues. CDR3 amino acids: CASSRGLARQFF. As DNA, the CDR3 is TGTGCCAGCAGTCGCGGACTAGCGCGACAGTTCTTC.

There are a few counts of this clonotype. The J gene is TRBJ1-1, the V gene TRBV29-1; TRBD1 is a possible D gene (5 bases). The CDR3 extends over 11 amino acids. V was pared by 7 bases and J by 0 bases, with 6 bases between. Germline V lookup: CDR1 SQVTM, CDR2 ANQGSEA. The chain's CDR3 is CSGGMNTEAFF. DNA for the CDR3: TGCAGCGGGGGGATGAACACTGAAGCTTTCTTT.

This clonotype turned up a few times. The genes are TRBV5-1 and TRBJ2-5, with D perhaps matching TRBD1 (6 bases). The CDR3 is 13 amino acids. Germline V gene sequence: CDR1 SGHRS, CDR2 YFSETQ. V dropped 5 bases and J dropped 0 bases, with 8 bases sitting between them. The CDR3: CASSGGYQETQYF. The CDR3 region has the DNA TGCGCCAGCAGTGGGGGCTACCAAGAGACCCAGTACTTC.

The V and J genes are TRBV11-2 and TRBJ1-2; D is ambiguous. V lost 5 bases, J lost 8 bases, and 12 bases lay in between. This CDR3 is built from 12 residues. Germline CDR1 is SGHAT and CDR2 is FQNNGV. CDR3 in amino acids: CASSKYPGGYTF. CDR3 in DNA: TGTGCCAGCAGCAAATACCCCGGCGGCTACACCTTC.